This passage covers 16 T cell receptor beta chains from one sample sequenced in a study of Ad26.COV2.S vaccination and SARS-CoV-2 variants. As for treatment: around 19 received Ad26.COV2.S at low or high dose, single or two shots; about 5 received placebo; per-sample allocation not given. Day 63 after the first vaccine or placebo injection was the time point for sampling. The method was immunoSEQ multiplex PCR; TCRdb's version includes in-frame clones alone and lacks a portion of them. The table lists about 350,000 clones, approximately 86% of them singletons, with about 10% in the top ten. Sequenced here: peripheral blood, sampled in a trial of Ad26.COV2.S vaccine versus placebo. These receptors were collected from a person aged 18-60 years who received the Ad26.COV2.S COVID-19 vaccine or a placebo.

V is TRBV19 and J is TRBJ2-3; D is unclear. This CDR3 contains 15 residues. Germline V gene sequence: CDR1 LNHDA, CDR2 SQIVND (reference sequence). Deletions cut 7 bases from V and 2 bases from J, with 16 bases between. CDR3 DNA: TGTGCCAGTAAGGGCCCCATATGGAACACAGATACGCAGTATTTT. As protein: CASKGPIWNTDTQYF.

This chain uses TRBV10-3 with TRBJ2-7; 8 nucleotides line up with TRBD1. The germline V gene encodes CDR1 ENHRY and CDR2 SYGVKD. The CDR3 covers 14 residues. J gave up 0 bases and V 6 bases, and 4 bases lay outside the gene matches. The CDR3: CAISIQGGSYEQYF. The CDR3 DNA reads TGTGCCATCAGCATACAGGGGGGCTCCTACGAGCAGTACTTC.

The chain carries TRBV4-2 and TRBJ2-3, with 7 positions matching TRBD2. Per the germline V gene, CDR1 is LGHNA and CDR2 is YNFKEQ. This CDR3 is 16 amino acids long. V shed 0 bases, J shed 3 bases, and the junction held 6 bases outside the gene matches. The CDR3 DNA is TGTGCCAGCAGCCAAGAGGGCGGGAGCAGAACAGATACGCAGTATTTT. It yields the protein CASSQEGGSRTDTQYF.

The chain links TRBV3-1 (or the pseudogene TRBV3-2) to TRBJ1-6; perhaps TRBD1 as D (5 bases). In germline, CDR1 is LGHDT, CDR2 YNNKEL (reference sequence). The CDR3 spans 16 residues. V lost 1 base to trimming and J lost 10 bases, with 17 bases between them. The CDR3 protein is CASSQGEVRERSPLHF. CDR3 bases: TGTGCCAGCAGCCAAGGAGAGGTCAGGGAACGATCACCCCTCCACTTT.

This CDR3 reads CASSLPNLQGTRTANVLTF. The DNA for the CDR3 is TGTGCCAGCAGCTTACCGAACCTACAGGGGACTCGAACGGCCAACGTCCTGACTTTC. V usage is TRBV7-9 and J usage is TRBJ2-6, with D possibly matching TRBD1 (7 bases). The CDR3 sequence is 19 residues long. V was cut by 2 bases and J by 6 bases, with 23 bases left in between. CDR1 SEHNR and CDR2 FQNEAQ come from the germline V gene (reference sequence).

J is TRBJ1-6 and V is TRBV5-1, with D uncertain. In germline, CDR1 is SGHRS, CDR2 YFSETQ. The CDR3 has 15 residues. Trimming left V 2 bases short and J 7 bases short, with 13 bases between. CDR3 sequence (DNA): TGCGCCAGCAGCTTTATTTTGGCGGTAAATTCACCCCTCCACTTT. Translated: CASSFILAVNSPLHF.

The CDR3 loop is CASSQDHSTGELFF. The CDR3 region has the DNA TGCGCCAGCAGCCAAGATCATTCCACCGGGGAGCTGTTTTTT. This rearrangement joins TRBV4-1 to TRBJ2-2; D is unresolved. CDR1 and CDR2 (germline): MGHRA, YSYEKL. V shed 0 bases and J shed 4 bases, with 6 bases lying between them. This CDR3 contains 14 residues.

This clone was counted between two and nine times. V usage is TRBV19 and J usage is TRBJ2-2; possibly TRBD2 for D (6 bases). CDR3 length: 15 residues. The germline CDR1 and CDR2 sequences are LNHDA and SQIVND (reference sequence). V was clipped by 3 bases and J by 4 bases, with 12 bases between them. CDR3 coding DNA: TGTGCCAGTAGTATGGGGGGTTGGAGCACCGGGGAGCTGTTTTTT. This codes for CASSMGGWSTGELFF.

This chain links TRBV6-2 or TRBV6-3 with TRBJ2-3; a weak D match, TRBD2 (6 bases). The germline gives CDR1 MNHEY, CDR2 SVGEGT. Trimming took 2 bases from V and 0 from J, leaving 15 bases between them. This CDR3 contains 17 residues. This CDR3 reads CASSYPAGRTSTDTQYF. The CDR3 nucleotides are TGTGCCAGCAGTTACCCAGCGGGTCGCACTAGCACAGATACGCAGTATTTT.

The V and J genes are TRBV18 and TRBJ2-5, with TRBD1 matching 9 bases. Trimming took 3 bases from V and 1 from J; bases not matched to a gene: 3. Germline CDR1 KGHSH, CDR2 LQKENI. The CDR3 runs 15 residues. For the CDR3, the DNA is TGTGCCAGCTCACCCAGGACAGGGGCCCAAGAGACCCAGTACTTC. Translation: CASSPRTGAQETQYF.

J is TRBJ2-7 and V is TRBV11-2; possibly TRBD1 for D (6 bases). Per germline, CDR1 SGHAT and CDR2 FQNNGV. The V end lost 4 bases, the J end lost 2 bases, and 12 bases lay between the germline ends. The CDR3 covers 14 residues. The CDR3, as DNA: TGTGCCAGCAGCTCGTCGACAGGACCCTACGAGCAGTACTTC. Amino acids: CASSSSTGPYEQYF. The whole variable domain, remainder taken from reference TRBV11-2 and TRBJ2-7, is EAGVAQSPRYKIIEKRQSVAFWCNPISGHATLYWYQQILGQGPKLLIQFQNNGVVDDSQLPKDRFSAERLKGVDSTLKIQPAKLEDSAVYLCASSSSTGPYEQYFGPGTRLTVT.

This clone was picked up a small number of times. The chain combines TRBV5-6 with TRBJ1-2; D might be TRBD1 (6 bases). V was cut by 0 bases and J by 6 bases, with 27 bases left in between. This CDR3 comprises 19 residues. CDR1 is SGHDT, CDR2 YYEEEE, per germline. The CDR3 is CASSLVGQNGNTGSNGYTF. DNA for the CDR3: TGTGCCAGCAGCTTGGTTGGACAAAATGGGAATACAGGGAGTAATGGCTACACCTTC. Based on the CDR3 plus reference TRBV5-6 and TRBJ1-2, the full variable domain is DAGVTQSPTHLIKTRGQQVTLRCSPKSGHDTVSWYQQALGQGPQFIFQYYEEEERQRGNFPDRFSGHQFPNYSSELNVNALLLGDSALYLCASSLVGQNGNTGSNGYTFGSGTRLTVV.

The chain couples TRBV10-1 to TRBJ2-7; TRBD2 agrees at 7 bases. V dropped 10 bases and J dropped 1; count of bases not matched to a gene: 10. The CDR3 is 14 amino acids. In germline, CDR1 is WNHNN, CDR2 SYGVQD (reference sequence). CDR3 nucleotide sequence: TGCGCCACCGGGAGTAGCGGGCCTTCCTACGAGCAGTACTTC. Protein sequence: CATGSSGPSYEQYF.

The rearrangement joins TRBV9 to TRBJ2-7; D ambiguous. CDR1 and CDR2 (germline): SGDLS, YYNGEE. The CDR3 runs 14 residues. V was trimmed by 0 bases and J by 2 bases, leaving 9 bases between them. The CDR3 loop is CASSVASRTYEQYF. CDR3 bases: TGTGCCAGCAGCGTAGCAAGCAGGACCTACGAGCAGTACTTC.

The chain has TRBV19 and TRBJ2-7, with 9 bases that match TRBD2. This CDR3 has 15 residues. Germline CDR1 LNHDA, CDR2 SQIVND (reference sequence). The trim removed 3 bases at V and 3 bases at J, leaving 6 bases unmatched. This CDR3 is CASSIGAGGNYEQYF. CDR3 in DNA: TGTGCCAGTAGTATTGGGGCGGGGGGGAACTACGAGCAGTACTTC. Combining the CDR3 with reference TRBV19 and TRBJ2-7 gives the whole variable domain DGGITQSPKYLFRKEGQNVTLSCEQNLNHDAMYWYRQDPGQGLRLIYYSQIVNDFQKGDIAEGYSVSREKKESFPLTVTSAQKNPTAFYLCASSIGAGGNYEQYFGPGTRLTVT.

This chain links TRBV6-2 or TRBV6-3 with TRBJ2-7; D is possibly TRBD2 (5 bases). CDR1 MNHEY and CDR2 SVGEGT come from the germline V gene. Trimming left V 2 bases short and J 4 bases short, with 15 bases between. This CDR3 region has 15 residues. CDR3 sequence (DNA): TGTGCCAGCAGTTACCGGGCGAGGGCTGGGTACGAGCAGTACTTC. Its protein product is CASSYRARAGYEQYF.